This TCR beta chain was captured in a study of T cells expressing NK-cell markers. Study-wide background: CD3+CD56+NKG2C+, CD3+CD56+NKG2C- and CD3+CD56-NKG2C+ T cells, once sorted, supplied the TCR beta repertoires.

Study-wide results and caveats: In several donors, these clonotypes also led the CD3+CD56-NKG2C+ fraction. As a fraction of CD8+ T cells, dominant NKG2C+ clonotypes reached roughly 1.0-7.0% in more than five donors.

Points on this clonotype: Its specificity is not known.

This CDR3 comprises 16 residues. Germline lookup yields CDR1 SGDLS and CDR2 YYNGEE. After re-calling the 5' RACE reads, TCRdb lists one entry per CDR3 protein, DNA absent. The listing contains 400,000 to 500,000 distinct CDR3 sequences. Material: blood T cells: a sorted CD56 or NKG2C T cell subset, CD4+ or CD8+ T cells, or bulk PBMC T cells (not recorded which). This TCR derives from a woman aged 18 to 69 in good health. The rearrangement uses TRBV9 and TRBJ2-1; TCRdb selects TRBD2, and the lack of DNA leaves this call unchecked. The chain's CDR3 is CASSPQGTSGRTGQFF. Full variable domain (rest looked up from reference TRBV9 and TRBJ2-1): DSGVTQTPKHLITATGQRVTLRCSPRSGDLSVYWYQQSLDQGLQFLIQYYNGEERAKGNILERFSAQQFPDLHSELNLSSLELGDSALYFCASSPQGTSGRTGQFFGPGTRLTVL.